This T cell receptor (beta chain) was captured in a study of PD-1 blockade in mismatch repair-deficient tumors (dated by TCRdb to about 2017). With regard to the full study: Between September 2013 and 2016, the trial enrolled 80 to 95 consecutive patients with approximately 13 types of mismatch repair-deficient cancer, all of whom had received prior treatment and were progressing. Tumor-associated T cell clones in the peripheral blood of patients responding to PD-1 blockade were tracked using deep sequencing of TCR CDR3 regions.

Measured from the cysteine to the phenylalanine, the CDR3 is 16 residues long. CDR3 DNA only is kept here, 48 bases in frame from base 1. The germline V gene encodes CDR1 LNHDA and CDR2 SQIVND (reference sequence). V is pared back by 4 bases and J by 0 bases, with 13 bases lying between the germline termini. With regard to this clone: What antigen it recognizes has not been identified. No per-base quality is available; no much larger clone lies one base away.

Beyond this particular receptor, the publication reports: Rapid expansion after pembrolizumab followed by contraction, generally before radiologic responses, was shown by tumor-resident clones, which were often undetectable in blood before treatment.

Receptor amplification or capture employed the immunoSEQ multiplex PCR assay. TCRdb stores this immuneACCESS table with in-frame sequences only. Part of the clones is absent; in the studies checked, under half of the shortfall reflects unresolved V genes, and no reason is known for the rest. The sample records some 85,000 clones, 65% to 85% of which are singletons. Jointly, the top ten make up around 5.1% of the sample. For every enrolled patient, mismatch repair deficiency was confirmed by either polymerase chain reaction or immunohistochemistry. A few patients who responded to pembrolizumab therapy underwent TCR sequencing. The phase II trial prospectively tested pembrolizumab PD-1 blockade in advanced mismatch repair-deficient cancers regardless of tissue of origin. Peripheral blood T cell samples were serially collected before and at multiple times after PD-1 blockade was started. The timing of each blood sample was reported as weeks after the first dose of pembrolizumab.

The V and J segments used are TRBV19 and TRBJ1-5; the D gene is perhaps TRBD1, from 5 matching bases. The sequencing used peripheral blood, collected 44 weeks after starting pembrolizumab. This sequence was found in an adult with mismatch repair-deficient cancer. The nucleotide sequence reads as follows: TGTGCCAGTAGTAGAATCGGGGGTTATAGCAATCAGCCCCAGCATTTT. This codes for CASSRIGGYSNQPQHF.